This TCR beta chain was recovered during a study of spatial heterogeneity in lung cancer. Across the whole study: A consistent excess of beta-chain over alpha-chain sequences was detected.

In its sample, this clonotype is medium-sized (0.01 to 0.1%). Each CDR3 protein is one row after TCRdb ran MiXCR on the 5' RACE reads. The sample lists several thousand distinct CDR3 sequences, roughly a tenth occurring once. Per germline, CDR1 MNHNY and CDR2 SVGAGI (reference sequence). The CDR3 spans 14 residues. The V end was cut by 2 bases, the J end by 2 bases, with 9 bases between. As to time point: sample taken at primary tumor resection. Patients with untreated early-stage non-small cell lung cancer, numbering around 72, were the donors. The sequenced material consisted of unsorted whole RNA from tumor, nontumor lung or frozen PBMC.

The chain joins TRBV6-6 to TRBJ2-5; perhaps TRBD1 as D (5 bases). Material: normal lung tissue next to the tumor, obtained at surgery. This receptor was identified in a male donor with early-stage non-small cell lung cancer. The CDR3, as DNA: TGTGCCAGCAGTTACGGACATTTTCAAGAGACCCAGTACTTC. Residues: CASSYGHFQETQYF.